This TCR beta chain was sequenced in a study of tumor and adjacent non-tumor tissue in lung cancer. RNA was extracted from bulk tissue without any cell sorting. Newly diagnosed lung cancer patients had thoracic surgery in China, August–late 2014, without prior chemotherapy. This CDR3 is 14 amino acids long. Germline loops: CDR1 LGHNA, CDR2 YSLEER. Trimming removed 4 bases at V and 6 bases at J, with 12 bases between. TCRbeta libraries were built with three rounds of nested PCR, modified from ARM-PCR. Using its own MiXCR run on the multiplex PCR reads, TCRdb lists one record per CDR3 protein. The data show about 200,000 distinct CDR3 sequences, about two thirds seen once.

This sequence was found in a man aged 55-75 years with non-small cell lung cancer. Sequenced input: lung tumor tissue. The genes are TRBV4-3 and TRBJ1-4; D call uncertain. CDR3 region: CASSPVQNDEKLFF. CDR3 nucleotide sequence: TGCGCCAGCAGCCCAGTACAGAACGATGAAAAACTGTTTTTT.